Following are 29 T cell receptor beta chains from one sample sequenced in a study of human T cells and chemical hapten exposure. Time point noted: pre-sensitization, week 0. The treatment is: therapeutic diphenylcyclopropenone sensitization with weekly scalp DPC. Via MiXCR, TCRdb re-called the RACE reads, giving one row per CDR3 protein. The repertoire includes more than 250,000 distinct CDR3 sequences, 7.5% to 9% of them detected once, and 2.3% sits in the top ten. Specimen: whole blood, collected in connection with sensitization to the hapten diphenylcyclopropenone (DPC). These receptors were taken from a woman aged 40 to 50 with alopecia areata. Some clones in this sample may be carry-over from other donors' samples.

The J gene is TRBJ2-1, the V gene TRBV5-6, with D perhaps given as TRBD1 or TRBD2 (5 bases each). With 4 bases removed from V and 9 bases from J, the gap between germline ends came to 26 bases. Germline assignment: CDR1 SGHDT and CDR2 YYEEEE. CDR3 length: 17 residues. The CDR3 DNA follows: TGTGCCAGCAGCGCGGGTACCTACCGGGACCGCCGCCCTGAGCAGTTCTTC. It specifies CASSAGTYRDRRPEQFF.

This clonotype was recorded a few times. V gene TRBV20-1 combines with J gene TRBJ2-7; 7 bases map to TRBD2. From germline, CDR1 is DFQATT and CDR2 SNEGSKA (reference sequence). The length of the CDR3 is 12 residues. With 6 bases clipped from V and 4 bases from J, the junction kept 6 bases outside the gene matches. CDR3 residues: CSAAGDSYEQYF. The CDR3 DNA follows: TGCAGTGCCGCGGGAGACTCTTACGAGCAGTACTTC.

Only a few counts were recorded for this clonotype. V is TRBV12-3 or TRBV12-4 and J is TRBJ2-7; 7 nucleotides align to TRBD2. CDR3 length: 15 residues. Losses at the gene ends were 0 bases for V and 5 bases for J; bases not matched to a gene: 7. The CDR3 loop is CASSLARGRGHEQYF. The CDR3 DNA reads as TGTGCCAGCAGTTTAGCGCGGGGGAGAGGCCACGAGCAGTACTTC.

This clonotype has at least ten counts. The chain links TRBV12-3 or TRBV12-4 to TRBJ1-3, with 7 bases that match TRBD1. J was trimmed by 8 bases and V by 2 bases; bases with no gene match: 3. The length of the CDR3 is 13 residues. CDR3 loop: CASSLNRGYTIYF. As DNA, the CDR3 is TGTGCCAGCAGTTTAAACAGGGGATACACCATATATTTT.

The J gene is TRBJ2-1, the V gene TRBV24-1; D uncertain. The CDR3 length is 15 residues. The germline V gene encodes CDR1 KGHDR and CDR2 SFDVKD. Trimming stripped 3 bases from V and 8 bases from J, with 16 bases between. The DNA for the CDR3 is TGTGCCACCAGTGATCCCCCTAGGCATGGAGATGAGCAGTTCTTC. Residues: CATSDPPRHGDEQFF.

In its sample, this clonotype was seen a few times. The CDR3 DNA follows: TGCAGCGCGGGGACTAGCGGGGTAACCAATGAGCAGTTCTTC. Its protein is CSAGTSGVTNEQFF. The chain recombines TRBV29-1 with TRBJ2-1; 13 bases fit TRBD2. CDR3 length: 14 amino acids. J gave up 6 bases and V 7 bases, and 6 bases lay outside the gene matches. The germline CDR1 and CDR2 sequences are SQVTM and ANQGSEA.

The V gene is TRBV29-1, the J gene TRBJ1-1; D is unresolved. Germline CDR1 and CDR2: SQVTM and ANQGSEA. V was clipped by 5 bases and J by 0 bases, with 7 bases between them. CDR3 size: 12 residues. This chain's CDR3 is CSVSGMNTEAFF. DNA of the CDR3: TGCAGCGTTTCTGGGATGAACACTGAAGCTTTCTTT.

This chain joins TRBV5-1 and TRBJ2-3, with a weak D call TRBD2 (5 bases). With 0 bases removed from V and 5 bases from J, the gap between germline ends came to 13 bases. The CDR3 is made up of 15 amino acids. CDR1 SGHRS and CDR2 YFSETQ come from the germline V gene. CDR3 DNA sequence: TGCGCCAGCAGCTTGGGGCTAGCCCGAGGAGATACGCAGTATTTT. Its protein is CASSLGLARGDTQYF. Based on the CDR3 plus reference TRBV5-1 and TRBJ2-3, the full variable domain is KAGVTQTPRYLIKTRGQQVTLSCSPISGHRSVSWYQQTPGQGLQFLFEYFSETQRNKGNFPGRFSGRQFSNSRSEMNVSTLELGDSALYLCASSLGLARGDTQYFGPGTRLTVL.

Only a few counts were recorded for this clonotype. The chain carries TRBV27 and TRBJ1-2; the D gene is possibly TRBD1 (5 bases). With 3 bases removed from V and 8 bases from J, the gap between germline ends came to 13 bases. This CDR3 region has 13 residues. Germline V gene sequence: CDR1 MNHEY, CDR2 SMNVEV (reference sequence). The CDR3 spells CASSLGQAGGYTF. The CDR3 nucleotides read TGTGCCAGCAGTTTGGGGCAGGCCGGCGGCTACACCTTC.

This clonotype occurred many times. The V gene is TRBV11-2, the J gene TRBJ1-1; D gene uncertain. Per the germline V gene, CDR1 is SGHAT and CDR2 is FQNNGV. The CDR3 contains 14 residues. Between the trimmed V and J ends, which lost 1 base and 7 bases, there was a span of 13 bases. The CDR3 sequence: CASSLGGLLFEAFF. The CDR3 DNA follows: TGTGCCAGCAGCTTAGGTGGTTTGTTATTTGAAGCTTTCTTT.

This clonotype was observed a handful of times. The gene calls are TRBV14 and TRBJ1-1; D perhaps matches TRBD1 (5 bases). Germline assignment: CDR1 SGHDN and CDR2 FVKESK. The V end was cut by 4 bases, the J end by 7 bases, with 13 bases between. The CDR3 covers 13 residues. CDR3 loop: CASSPGPGSEAFF. CDR3 sequence (DNA): TGTGCCAGCAGCCCGGGGCCAGGTAGTGAAGCTTTCTTT. Using reference TRBV14 and TRBJ1-1 for the parts outside the CDR3, the full variable domain is EAGVTQFPSHSVIEKGQTVTLRCDPISGHDNLYWYRRVMGKEIKFLLHFVKESKQDESGMPNNRFLAERTGGTYSTLKVQPAELEDSGVYFCASSPGPGSEAFFGQGTRLTVV.

V usage is TRBV5-4 and J usage is TRBJ2-7; 7 bases fit TRBD1. The CDR3 runs to 15 residues. Trimming at V came to 2 bases and at J to 7 bases, leaving 12 bases not matched to a gene. Germline lookup yields CDR1 SGHNT and CDR2 YYREEE (reference sequence). CDR3 nucleotides: TGTGCCAGCAGCTTTAGGGGGCGTTCTGCCCAGGAGCAGTACTTC. Translating gives CASSFRGRSAQEQYF.

This rearrangement joins TRBV11-2 to TRBJ2-2; unclear D gene. CDR1 is SGHAT and CDR2 is FQNNGV in the germline V gene. The CDR3 has 12 amino acids. Trimming pared 4 bases from V and 8 bases from J, leaving 8 bases between. CDR3 protein: CASSSGSGELFF. The CDR3 DNA sequence: TGTGCCAGCAGCTCCGGCTCTGGGGAGCTGTTTTTT.

The V gene is TRBV29-1, the J gene TRBJ2-3; D ambiguous. CDR1 and CDR2 (germline): SQVTM, ANQGSEA. Trimming pared 7 bases from V and 4 bases from J, leaving 6 bases between. The CDR3 spans 10 residues. The CDR3 nucleotides read TGCAGCGCCGATTCAGATACGCAGTATTTT. Translating it yields CSADSDTQYF.

The genes are TRBV6-2 or TRBV6-3 and TRBJ2-1; 12 nucleotides align to TRBD2. The CDR3 runs 16 residues. V was pared by 6 bases and J by 4 bases, with 7 bases of the junction left unmatched. The germline V gene encodes CDR1 MNHEY and CDR2 SVGEGT. The CDR3 loop reads CASRSGLAGRYNEQFF. The DNA of the CDR3 is TGTGCCAGCAGGTCGGGACTAGCGGGCCGGTACAATGAGCAGTTCTTC.

This CDR3 reads CASSKQNYEQYF. The CDR3 DNA reads TGTGCCAGCAGTAAACAGAACTACGAGCAGTACTTC. The chain couples TRBV6-6 to TRBJ2-7; D is unresolved. The V end was cut by 5 bases, the J end by 3 bases, with 8 bases between. The germline V gene encodes CDR1 MNHNY and CDR2 SVGAGI (reference sequence). The CDR3 length is 12 residues.

The rearrangement links TRBV25-1 to TRBJ2-2, with 7 bases matching TRBD1. The V gene end was trimmed by 4 bases and the J gene end by 6 bases; junction bases not matched to a gene: 2. The V gene's germline CDR1 is MGHDK and CDR2 SYGVNS. This CDR3 is 13 amino acids long. CDR3 sequence reads: CASSVQGPGELFF. CDR3 nucleotide sequence: TGTGCCAGCAGTGTACAGGGGCCCGGGGAGCTGTTTTTT. The full variable domain, with the rest looked up from reference TRBV25-1 and TRBJ2-2, is EADIYQTPRYLVIGTGKKITLECSQTMGHDKMYWYQQDPGMELHLIHYSYGVNSTEKGDLSSESTVSRIRTEHFPLTLESARPSHTSQYLCASSVQGPGELFFGEGSRLTVL.

This clonotype was found many times. An end of the junction differs from the germline gene, which may be a read error. V gene TRBV7-9 combines with J gene TRBJ2-1; 7 bases align to TRBD2. Germline CDR1 and CDR2: SEHNR and FQNEAQ (reference sequence). CDR3 size: 12 residues. Written as DNA, the CDR3 is TGTGCCAGCAGCCCCCGGGGGGACCTTGGACTCTTC. Amino acid sequence: CASSPRGDLGLF.

Notes on this clonotype: A read error may be the cause here, since a much bigger clone is one base away. The chain couples TRBV4-1 to TRBJ2-1; maybe TRBD2 (9 bases). Germline V gene data show CDR1 as MGHRA and CDR2 as YSYEKL. The CDR3 is 20 amino acids. The CDR3 reads CASSHPGGPSGINSYNKQFF. DNA of the CDR3: TGCGCCAGCAGCCACCCAGGGGGCCCTAGCGGGATAAACTCCTACAATAAGCAGTTCTTC.

There are many counts of this clonotype. CDR3 sequence: CATTPDSTGELFF. CDR3 coding DNA: TGTGCCACCACCCCCGACAGCACCGGGGAGCTGTTTTTT. The chain recombines TRBV2 with TRBJ2-2; D possibly corresponds to TRBD1 (5 bases). The CDR3 totals 13 residues. The V end lost 10 bases, the J end lost 4 bases, and 13 bases lay between the germline ends. In germline, CDR1 is SNHLY, CDR2 FYNNEI.

Here the CDR3 reads CASSLDATGGHTYYEQYF. The CDR3 nucleotides are TGTGCCAGCAGCTTGGACGCGACAGGGGGCCATACATACTACGAGCAGTACTTC. The rearrangement uses TRBV7-6 and TRBJ2-7; 10 positions match TRBD1. CDR1 SGHVS and CDR2 FNYEAQ come from the germline V gene. The CDR3 is made up of 18 amino acids. The junction had 14 bases not matched to a gene; V was cut back by 3 bases and J by 3 bases.

This clonotype has ten or more counts. J is TRBJ1-5 and V is TRBV4-2; TRBD1 matches 7 bases. Germline lookup yields CDR1 LGHNA and CDR2 YNFKEQ. Trimming took 0 bases from V and 6 from J; bases not matched to a gene: 5. This CDR3 spans 15 amino acids. This CDR3 is CASSQEKGAVQPQHF. The DNA for the CDR3 is TGTGCCAGCAGCCAAGAGAAGGGGGCGGTTCAGCCCCAGCATTTT.

In this sample, this clonotype turned up a few times. The chain is built from TRBV7-9 and TRBJ2-4; unclear D gene. Germline values: CDR1 SEHNR, CDR2 FQNEAQ (reference sequence). The length of the CDR3 is 12 residues. V lost 0 bases, J lost 10 bases, and 7 bases lay in between. For the CDR3, the DNA is TGTGCCAGCAGCTTAGCAGACGGTATTCAGTACTTC. Amino acids: CASSLADGIQYF.

The chain links TRBV20-1 to TRBJ1-2; D is uncertain. Trimming shortened V by 1 base and J by 7 bases, and 16 bases separated the two germline ends. The germline CDR1 and CDR2 sequences are DFQATT and SNEGSKA (reference sequence). This CDR3 contains 14 residues. The DNA for the CDR3 is TGCAGTGCTAGAGCCCGCACGAGGGCGGGTGGCTACACCTTC. It yields the protein CSARARTRAGGYTF.

The V gene is TRBV21-1, the J gene TRBJ2-7; no check of the table's D call, TRBD1, against the DNA was made. TRBV21-1 is a known pseudogene. This CDR3 region has 15 residues. In DNA form, the CDR3 reads TGTGCCAGCAGCACCCAAGGGACGGATTGCTACGAGCAGTACTTC. This gives the protein CASSTQGTDCYEQYF.

The table lists this clonotype with many counts. The CDR3: CASERDLNQPQHF. CDR3 sequence (DNA): TGTGCCAGCGAGAGGGACCTTAATCAGCCCCAGCATTTT. The chain recombines TRBV6-2 or TRBV6-3 with TRBJ1-5; a weak D match, TRBD1 (5 bases). Germline V gene sequence: CDR1 MNHEY, CDR2 SVGEGT. The length of the CDR3 is 13 residues. Trimming removed 8 bases at V and 4 bases at J, with 12 bases between.

The J gene is TRBJ2-5, the V gene TRBV29-1, with TRBD2 matching 9 bases. J was trimmed by 1 base and V by 4 bases; bases with no gene match: 4. The CDR3 spans 14 residues. Germline loops: CDR1 SQVTM, CDR2 ANQGSEA. CDR3 sequence (DNA): TGCAGCGTTGGGCCAGCGGGAGGCCAAGAGACCCAGTACTTC. This translates into CSVGPAGGQETQYF.

This rearrangement joins TRBV4-3 to TRBJ1-2; a possible D gene is TRBD1 (5 bases). Between the trimmed V and J ends, which lost 0 bases and 5 bases, there was a span of 16 bases. CDR1 LGHNA and CDR2 YSLEER come from the germline V gene. This CDR3 is 16 amino acids long. CDR3 sequence: CASSQDLGTTIYGYTF. CDR3 in DNA: TGCGCCAGCAGCCAAGATTTGGGGACCACCATATATGGCTACACCTTC.

Many counts were recorded for this clonotype. The chain links TRBV28 to TRBJ1-5; TRBD1 might be the D (6 bases). The CDR3 runs to 15 residues. The V gene's germline CDR1 is MDHEN and CDR2 SYDVKM. The V and J ends lost 6 bases and 7 bases respectively, with 19 bases between them. The CDR3 is CASSLQGIRKQPQHF. CDR3 DNA sequence: TGTGCCAGCAGCTTACAGGGAATACGGAAGCAGCCCCAGCATTTT.